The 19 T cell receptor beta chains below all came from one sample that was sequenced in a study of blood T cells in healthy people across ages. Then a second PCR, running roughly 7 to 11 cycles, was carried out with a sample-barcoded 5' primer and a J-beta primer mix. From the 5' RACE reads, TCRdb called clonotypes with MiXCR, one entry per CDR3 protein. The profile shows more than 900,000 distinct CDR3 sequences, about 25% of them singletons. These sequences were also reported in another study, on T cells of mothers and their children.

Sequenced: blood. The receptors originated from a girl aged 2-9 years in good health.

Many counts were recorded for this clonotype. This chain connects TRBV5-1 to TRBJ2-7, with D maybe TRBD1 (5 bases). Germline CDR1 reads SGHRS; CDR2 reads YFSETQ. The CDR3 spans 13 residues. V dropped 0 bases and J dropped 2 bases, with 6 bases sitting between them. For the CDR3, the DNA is TGCGCCAGCAGCTTGGAGACAGCCTACGAGCAGTACTTC. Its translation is CASSLETAYEQYF.

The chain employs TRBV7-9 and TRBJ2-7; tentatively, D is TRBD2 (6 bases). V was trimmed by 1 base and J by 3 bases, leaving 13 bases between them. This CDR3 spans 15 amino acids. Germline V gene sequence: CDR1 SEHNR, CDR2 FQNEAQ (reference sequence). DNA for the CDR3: TGTGCCAGCAGCTTAGGGGATTCCGGGAGCTACGAGCAGTACTTC. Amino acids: CASSLGDSGSYEQYF.

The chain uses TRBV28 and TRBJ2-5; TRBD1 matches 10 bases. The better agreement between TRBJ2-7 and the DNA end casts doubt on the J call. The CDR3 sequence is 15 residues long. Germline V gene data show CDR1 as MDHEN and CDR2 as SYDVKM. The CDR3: CASRPGTGVSYEQYF. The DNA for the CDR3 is TGTGCCAGCAGGCCCGGGACAGGGGTCTCCTACGAGCAGTACTTC.

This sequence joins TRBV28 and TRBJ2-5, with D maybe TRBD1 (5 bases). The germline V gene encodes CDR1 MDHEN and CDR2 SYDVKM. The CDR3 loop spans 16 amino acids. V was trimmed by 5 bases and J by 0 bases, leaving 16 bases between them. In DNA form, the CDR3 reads TGTGCCAGCAGTAGGGGCCAGAGGAGATACCAAGAGACCCAGTACTTC. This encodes CASSRGQRRYQETQYF.

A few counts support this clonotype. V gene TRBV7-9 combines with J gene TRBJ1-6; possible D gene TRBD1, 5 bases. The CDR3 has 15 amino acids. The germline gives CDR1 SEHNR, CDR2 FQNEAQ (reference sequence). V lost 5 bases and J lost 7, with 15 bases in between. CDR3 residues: CASSPPGGGNSPLHF. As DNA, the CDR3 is TGTGCCAGCAGCCCTCCCGGTGGGGGAAATTCACCCCTCCACTTT. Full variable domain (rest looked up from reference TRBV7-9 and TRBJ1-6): DTGVSQNPRHKITKRGQNVTFRCDPISEHNRLYWYRQTLGQGPEFLTYFQNEAQLEKSRLLSDRFSAERPKGSFSTLEIQRTEQGDSAMYLCASSPPGGGNSPLHFGNGTRLTVT.

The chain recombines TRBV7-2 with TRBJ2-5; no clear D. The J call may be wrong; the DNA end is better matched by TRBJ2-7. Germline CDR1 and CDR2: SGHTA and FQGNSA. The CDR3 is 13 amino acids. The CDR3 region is CASSLVDITEQYF. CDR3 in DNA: TGTGCCAGCAGCTTAGTAGACATCACCGAGCAGTACTTC.

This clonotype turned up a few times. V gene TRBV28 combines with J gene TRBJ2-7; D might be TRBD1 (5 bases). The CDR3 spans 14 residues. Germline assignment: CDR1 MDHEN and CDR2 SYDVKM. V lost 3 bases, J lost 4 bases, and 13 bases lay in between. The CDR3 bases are TGTGCCAGCAGTTTGGCGACAGATCTTTACGAGCAGTACTTC. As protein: CASSLATDLYEQYF.

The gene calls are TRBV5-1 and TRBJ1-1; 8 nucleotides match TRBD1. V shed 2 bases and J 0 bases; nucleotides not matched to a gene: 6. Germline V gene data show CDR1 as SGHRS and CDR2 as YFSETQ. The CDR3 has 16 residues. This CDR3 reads CASSFLGTGVNTEAFF. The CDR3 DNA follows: TGCGCCAGCAGCTTCCTTGGGACAGGAGTGAACACTGAAGCTTTCTTT.

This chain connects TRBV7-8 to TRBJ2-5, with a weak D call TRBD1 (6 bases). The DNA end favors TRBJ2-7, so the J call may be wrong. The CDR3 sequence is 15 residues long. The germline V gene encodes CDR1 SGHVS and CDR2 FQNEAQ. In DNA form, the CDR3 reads TGTGCCAGCAGCTTAACTGAACAGGGATTCTACGAGCAGTACTTC. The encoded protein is CASSLTEQGFYEQYF.

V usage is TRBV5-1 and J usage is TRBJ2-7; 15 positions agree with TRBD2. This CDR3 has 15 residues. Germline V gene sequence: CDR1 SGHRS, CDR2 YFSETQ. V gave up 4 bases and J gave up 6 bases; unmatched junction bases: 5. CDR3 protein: CASSGGLAGGGEQYF. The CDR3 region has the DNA TGCGCCAGCAGCGGGGGACTAGCGGGAGGAGGCGAGCAGTACTTC.

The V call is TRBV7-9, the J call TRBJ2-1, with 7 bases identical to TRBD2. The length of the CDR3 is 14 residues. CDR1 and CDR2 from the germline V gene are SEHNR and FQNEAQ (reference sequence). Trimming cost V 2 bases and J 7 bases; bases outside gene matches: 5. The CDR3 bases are TGTGCCAGCAGCTTATCGGGGGGAGAGAATGAGCAGTTCTTC. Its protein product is CASSLSGGENEQFF. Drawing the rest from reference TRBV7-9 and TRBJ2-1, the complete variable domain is DTGVSQNPRHKITKRGQNVTFRCDPISEHNRLYWYRQTLGQGPEFLTYFQNEAQLEKSRLLSDRFSAERPKGSFSTLEIQRTEQGDSAMYLCASSLSGGENEQFFGPGTRLTVL.

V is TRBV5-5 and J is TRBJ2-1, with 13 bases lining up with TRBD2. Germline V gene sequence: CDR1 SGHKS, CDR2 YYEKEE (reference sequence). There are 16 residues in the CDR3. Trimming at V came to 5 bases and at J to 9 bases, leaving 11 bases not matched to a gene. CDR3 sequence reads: CASRLGTSGAWGEQFF. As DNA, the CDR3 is TGTGCCAGCAGACTCGGGACTAGCGGGGCTTGGGGTGAGCAGTTCTTC. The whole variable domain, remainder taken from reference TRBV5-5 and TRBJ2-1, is DAGVTQSPTHLIKTRGQQVTLRCSPISGHKSVSWYQQVLGQGPQFIFQYYEKEERGRGNFPDRFSARQFPNYSSELNVNALLLGDSALYLCASRLGTSGAWGEQFFGPGTRLTVL.

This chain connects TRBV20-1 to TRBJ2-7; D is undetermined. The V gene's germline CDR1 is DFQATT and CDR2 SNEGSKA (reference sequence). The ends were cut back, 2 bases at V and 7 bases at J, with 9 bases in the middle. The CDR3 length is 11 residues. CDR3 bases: TGCAGTGCTAGAACACAGATAGAGCAGTACTTC. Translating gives CSARTQIEQYF.

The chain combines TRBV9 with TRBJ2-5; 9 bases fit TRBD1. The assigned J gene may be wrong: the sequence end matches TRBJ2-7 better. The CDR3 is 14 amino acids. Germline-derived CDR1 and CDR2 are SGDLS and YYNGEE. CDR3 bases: TGTGCCAGCGGCCCAGGGACAGGGCTCTTCGAGCAGTACTTC. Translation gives CASGPGTGLFEQYF.

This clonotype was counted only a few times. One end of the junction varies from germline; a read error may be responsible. CDR3 nucleotide sequence: TGTGCCCGCAGCTCGACAGGACGCGAGCAGTACTTC. It specifies CARSSTGREQYF. V usage is TRBV7-2 and J usage is TRBJ2-7; D is possibly TRBD1 (6 bases). The CDR3 runs 12 residues. CDR1 SGHTA and CDR2 FQGNSA come from the germline V gene.

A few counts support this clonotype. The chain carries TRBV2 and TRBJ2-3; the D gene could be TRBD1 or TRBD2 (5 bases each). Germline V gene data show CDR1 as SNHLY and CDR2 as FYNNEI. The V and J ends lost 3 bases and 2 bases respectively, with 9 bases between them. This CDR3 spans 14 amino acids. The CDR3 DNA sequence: TGTGCCAGCAGTGAGAGGGGTCACACAGATACGCAGTATTTT. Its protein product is CASSERGHTDTQYF.

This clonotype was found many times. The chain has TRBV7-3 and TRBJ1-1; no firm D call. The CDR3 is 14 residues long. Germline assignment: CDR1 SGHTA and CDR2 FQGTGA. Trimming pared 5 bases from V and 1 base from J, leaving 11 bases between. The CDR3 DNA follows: TGTGCCAGCAGCACAGAGGGCACGAACACTGAAGCTTTCTTT. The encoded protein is CASSTEGTNTEAFF.

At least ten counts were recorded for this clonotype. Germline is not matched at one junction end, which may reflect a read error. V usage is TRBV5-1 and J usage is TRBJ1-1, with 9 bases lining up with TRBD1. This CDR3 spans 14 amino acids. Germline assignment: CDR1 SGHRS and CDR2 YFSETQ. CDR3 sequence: CASSLGQGGTEAFF. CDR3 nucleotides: TGTGCCAGCAGCCTGGGACAGGGTGGCACTGAAGCTTTCTTT.

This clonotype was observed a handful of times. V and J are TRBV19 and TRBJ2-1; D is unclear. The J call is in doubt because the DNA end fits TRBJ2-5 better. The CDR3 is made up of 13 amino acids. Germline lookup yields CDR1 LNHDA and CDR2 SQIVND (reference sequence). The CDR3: CASSIIRQETQYF. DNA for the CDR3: TGTGCCAGTAGTATAATTAGACAAGAGACCCAGTACTTC.